This TCR beta chain comes out of a study of shared clonotypes between healthy human individuals. Measured with immunoSEQ multiplex PCR; TCRdb has only the in-frame clones, and not every one. The top ten hold approximately 1.1% of the sample, which has over a million clones, over 95% seen once. The CDR3 runs to 17 residues. The junction had 10 bases not matched to a gene; V was cut back by 0 bases and J by 8 bases. CDR1 SNHLY and CDR2 FYNNEI come from the germline V gene. J is TRBJ2-2 and V is TRBV2; 9 bases map to TRBD1. This sequence originates from a man aged 30 to 45 in good health. The sequencing input was naive CD4+ T cells sorted from blood. Stated subset: CD45RA+ positively selected. The CDR3 reads CASSEALPGQGTGELFF. The CDR3 DNA reads as TGTGCCAGCAGTGAAGCCCTCCCGGGACAGGGAACTGGGGAGCTGTTTTTT.